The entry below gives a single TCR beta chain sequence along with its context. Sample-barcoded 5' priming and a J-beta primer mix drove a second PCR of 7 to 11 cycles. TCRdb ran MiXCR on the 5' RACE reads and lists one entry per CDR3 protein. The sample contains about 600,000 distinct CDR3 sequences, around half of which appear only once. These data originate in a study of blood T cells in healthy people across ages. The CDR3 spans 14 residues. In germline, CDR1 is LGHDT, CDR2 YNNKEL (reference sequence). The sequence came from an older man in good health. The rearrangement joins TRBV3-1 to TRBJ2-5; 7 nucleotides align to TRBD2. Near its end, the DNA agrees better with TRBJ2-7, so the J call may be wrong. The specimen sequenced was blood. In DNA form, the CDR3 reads TGTGCCAGCACGTTTGGGCTAGCGGAGTACGAGCAGTACTTC. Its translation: CASTFGLAEYEQYF.